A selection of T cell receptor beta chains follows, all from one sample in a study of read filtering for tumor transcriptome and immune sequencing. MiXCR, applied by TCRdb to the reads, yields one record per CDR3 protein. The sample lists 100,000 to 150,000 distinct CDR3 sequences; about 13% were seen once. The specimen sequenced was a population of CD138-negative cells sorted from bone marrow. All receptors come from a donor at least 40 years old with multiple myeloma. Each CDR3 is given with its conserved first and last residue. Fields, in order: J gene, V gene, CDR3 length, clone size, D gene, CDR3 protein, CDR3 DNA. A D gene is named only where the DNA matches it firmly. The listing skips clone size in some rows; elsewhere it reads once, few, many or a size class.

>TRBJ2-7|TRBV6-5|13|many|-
CASRETRTYEQYF
TGTGCCAGCAGGGAGACGAGAACCTACGAGCAGTACTTC
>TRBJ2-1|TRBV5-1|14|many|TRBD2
CASSLEREGDEQFF
TGCGCCAGCAGCTTGGAGCGGGAGGGTGATGAGCAGTTCTTC
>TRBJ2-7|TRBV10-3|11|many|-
CAISGWDEQYF
TGTGCCATCAGTGGGTGGGACGAGCAGTACTTC
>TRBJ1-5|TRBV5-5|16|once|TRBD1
CASSWTGAVGNQPQHF
TGTGCCAGCAGCTGGACAGGGGCGGTGGGCAACCAGCCCCAGCATTTT
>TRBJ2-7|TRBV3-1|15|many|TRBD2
CASSQEVGGSYEQYF
TGTGCCAGCAGCCAAGAGGTAGGCGGGAGCTACGAGCAGTACTTC
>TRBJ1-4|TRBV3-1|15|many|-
CASSQGNGGNEKLFF
TGTGCCAGCAGCCAAGGTAACGGCGGTAATGAAAAACTGTTTTTT
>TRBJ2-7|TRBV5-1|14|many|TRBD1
CASSPGTGGDEQYF
TGCGCCAGCAGCCCCGGGACAGGGGGGGACGAGCAGTACTTC
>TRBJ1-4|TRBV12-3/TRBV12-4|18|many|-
CASSLGPIRGWTNEKLFF
TGTGCCAGCAGTTTAGGCCCCATTAGAGGATGGACTAATGAAAAACTGTTTTTT
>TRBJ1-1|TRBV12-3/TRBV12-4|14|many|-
CASSSGRENTEAFF
TGTGCCAGCAGTTCGGGCCGGGAGAACACTGAAGCTTTCTTT
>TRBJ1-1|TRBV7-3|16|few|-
CASSSKPLTSNTEAFF
TGTGCCAGCAGCTCTAAACCCCTGACATCGAACACTGAAGCTTTCTTT
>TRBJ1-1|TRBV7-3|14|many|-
CASSSGGGNTEAFF
TGTGCCAGCAGCAGCGGGGGGGGGAACACTGAAGCTTTCTTT
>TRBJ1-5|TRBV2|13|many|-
CASRLYSNQPQHF
TGTGCCAGCAGGCTGTATAGCAATCAGCCCCAGCATTTT
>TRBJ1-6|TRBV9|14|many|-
CASSSRPGSSPLHF
TGTGCCAGCAGCTCCCGTCCAGGGAGTTCACCCCTCCACTTT
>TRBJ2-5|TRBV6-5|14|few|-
CASSLGGVRETQYF
TGTGCCAGCAGTTTGGGCGGGGTCAGAGAGACCCAGTACTTC
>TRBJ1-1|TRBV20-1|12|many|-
CSANTGTAEAFF
TGCAGTGCAAATACAGGGACGGCTGAAGCTTTCTTT
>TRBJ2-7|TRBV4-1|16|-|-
CASSQDNVAYRGEQYF
TGCGCCAGCAGCCAAGATAACGTAGCGTATCGTGGCGAGCAGTACTTC
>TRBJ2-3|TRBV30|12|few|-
CAWGPRGDTQYF
TGTGCCTGGGGGCCTAGGGGAGATACGCAGTATTTT
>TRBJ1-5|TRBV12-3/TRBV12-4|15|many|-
CASSLAAQAGQPQHF
TGTGCCAGCAGTTTAGCGGCTCAAGCGGGGCAGCCCCAGCATTTT
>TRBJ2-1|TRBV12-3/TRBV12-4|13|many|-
CASSAVDPDEQFF
TGTGCCAGCAGTGCCGTGGACCCCGATGAGCAGTTCTTC
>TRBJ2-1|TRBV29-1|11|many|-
CSVERLGEQFF
TGCAGCGTTGAGAGATTGGGTGAGCAGTTCTTC
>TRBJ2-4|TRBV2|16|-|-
CASSEVAGIAKNIQYF
TGTGCCAGCAGTGAGGTGGCAGGGATAGCCAAAAACATTCAGTACTTC
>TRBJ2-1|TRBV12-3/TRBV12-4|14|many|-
CASSLRGSYNEQFF
TGTGCCAGCAGTTTACGAGGTTCCTACAATGAGCAGTTCTTC
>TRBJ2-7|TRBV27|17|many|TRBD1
CASSLYGTGGPNYEQYF
TGTGCCAGCAGTTTATATGGGACAGGGGGACCGAACTACGAGCAGTACTTC
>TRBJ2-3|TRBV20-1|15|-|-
CSATGAVGGADTQYF
TGCAGTGCTACAGGTGCGGTGGGAGGCGCAGATACGCAGTATTTT
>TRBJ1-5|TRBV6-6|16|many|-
CASSPPGGNSNQPQHF
TGTGCCAGCAGTCCCCCTGGGGGGAATAGCAATCAGCCCCAGCATTTT
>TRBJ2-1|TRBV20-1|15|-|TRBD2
CSATPTSGPYNEQFF
TGCAGTGCTACACCGACTAGCGGACCATACAATGAGCAGTTCTTC
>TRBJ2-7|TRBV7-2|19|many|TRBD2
CASSLPLAKLAGSRYEQYF
TGTGCCAGCAGCCTCCCGCTAGCGAAACTAGCGGGTTCCCGGTACGAGCAGTACTTC
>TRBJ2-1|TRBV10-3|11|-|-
CAISEPGPQFF
TGTGCCATCAGTGAGCCGGGACCCCAGTTCTTC
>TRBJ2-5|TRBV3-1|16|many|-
CASSLRDPEVGETQYF
TGTGCCAGCAGCCTTCGGGACCCCGAGGTGGGAGAGACCCAGTACTTC
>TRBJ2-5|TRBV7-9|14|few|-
CASSFRSRAATQYF
TGTGCCAGCAGCTTTCGGAGTCGAGCAGCGACCCAGTACTTC
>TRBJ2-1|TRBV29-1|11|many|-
CSVELYNEQFF
TGCAGCGTTGAGTTATACAATGAGCAGTTCTTC
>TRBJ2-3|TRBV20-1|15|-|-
CSAGPPCGQQDTQYF
TGCAGTGCGGGCCCTCCCTGTGGCCAGCAAGATACGCAGTATTTT
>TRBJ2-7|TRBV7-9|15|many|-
CASSLRGRGDEEQYF
TGTGCCAGCAGCTTACGTGGCAGGGGGGATGAAGAGCAGTACTTC
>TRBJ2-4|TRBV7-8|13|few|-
CASRRDGENIQYF
TGTGCCAGCAGACGGGACGGAGAAAACATTCAGTACTTC
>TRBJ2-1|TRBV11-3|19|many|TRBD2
CASSLVGTGWRTSSNEQFF
TGTGCCAGCAGCTTAGTAGGAACAGGGTGGCGGACTAGCTCCAATGAGCAGTTCTTC
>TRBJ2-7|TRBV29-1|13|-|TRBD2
CSVEPGGGYEQYF
TGCAGCGTTGAACCCGGGGGGGGCTACGAGCAGTACTTC
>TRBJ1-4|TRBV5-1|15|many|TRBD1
CASSRGQGPNEKLFF
TGCGCCAGCAGCCGAGGACAGGGGCCTAATGAAAAACTGTTTTTT
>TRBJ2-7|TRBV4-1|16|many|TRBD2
CASSQVGGISSYEQYF
TGCGCCAGCAGCCAAGTCGGGGGGATCAGCTCCTACGAGCAGTACTTC
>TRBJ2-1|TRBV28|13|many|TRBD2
CASSLTSVYEQFF
TGTGCCAGCAGCCTAACTAGCGTCTATGAGCAGTTCTTC
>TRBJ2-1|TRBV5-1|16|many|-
CASSSGSGASYNEQFF
TGCGCCAGCAGCTCCGGGTCGGGGGCGTCCTACAATGAGCAGTTCTTC
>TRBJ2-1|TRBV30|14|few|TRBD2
CAWSVTGGKNEQFF
TGTGCCTGGAGTGTAACGGGAGGGAAGAATGAGCAGTTCTTC
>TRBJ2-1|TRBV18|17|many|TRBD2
CASSPPGGEDSYNEQFF
TGTGCCAGCTCACCCCCCGGGGGGGAGGACTCCTACAATGAGCAGTTCTTC
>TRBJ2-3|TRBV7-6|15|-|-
CASSLLSGRTDTQYF
TGTGCCAGCAGCTTACTCTCAGGGAGGACAGATACGCAGTATTTT
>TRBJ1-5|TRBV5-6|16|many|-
CASSLGGAGGNQPQHF
TGTGCCAGCAGCTTGGGAGGGGCTGGGGGCAATCAGCCCCAGCATTTT
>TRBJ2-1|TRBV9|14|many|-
CASSPPSGYNEQFF
TGTGCCAGCAGCCCCCCATCGGGATACAATGAGCAGTTCTTC
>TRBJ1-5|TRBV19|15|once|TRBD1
CASSKPGQGNQPQHF
TGTGCCAGTAGTAAACCGGGACAGGGGAATCAGCCCCAGCATTTT